This T cell receptor (beta chain) was sequenced for a study of blood T cell repertoires in COVID-19. Whole-study context: PBMCs, B-cell-depleted T cells, or T cells were the source of the cDNA or gDNA that made up the material.

The data were produced by immunoSEQ multiplex PCR, yet TCRdb's version contains in-frame clones alone and is incomplete. The sample records 220,000 or so clones, more than 85% being singletons. This clone was seen a few times. From germline, CDR1 is SGHNT and CDR2 YENEEA. V was trimmed by 5 bases and J by 0 bases, leaving 13 bases between them. There are 15 residues in the CDR3. The chain joins TRBV11-3 to TRBJ1-1, with D tentatively TRBD1 (6 bases). The TCR originated in a woman in her forties or fifties with COVID-19, enrolled during active disease. The sequenced sample consisted of peripheral blood. The DNA of the CDR3 is TGTGCCAGCAGCCCCACGGGACACCTGAACACTGAAGCTTTCTTT. The encoded protein is CASSPTGHLNTEAFF.